This T cell receptor beta chain appears in the sequencing data of a study of T cell repertoires in cytomegalovirus infection. Turning to the study itself: CMV epitopes used comprised recently identified HLA-C-restricted ones and well-studied HLA-B-restricted ones. Public TCR beta signatures were indicative of both CMV infection and a matching HLA type. The study's findings and limits: The cumulative frequency of public TCR beta families identified carriers of CMV plus the relevant HLA. HLA-C-restricted TCR beta clonotypes specific for CMV led the ex vivo response.

The germline V and J ends were trimmed by 2 bases and 10 bases, with 15 bases remaining between them. The CDR3 consists of 14 residues. Germline loops: CDR1 SGHVS, CDR2 FNYEAQ. TCRdb passed the reads through MiXCR, listing each CDR3 protein once. The sample contains a few hundred thousand distinct CDR3 sequences, 40% of which appear only once. This clonotype was seen a handful of times. What it recognizes is unknown. This sequence was found in a human donor in good health (CMV status not recorded). Some clones in this sample may be carry-over from other donors' samples. The rearrangement links TRBV7-6 to TRBJ2-1; the D is unclear. The specimen comprised cultured PBMCs, sampled from culture after CMV antigen stimulation. CDR3 sequence (DNA): TGTGCCAGCAGCTTACTTAGCTTTGAGCCGGAGCAGTTCTTC. Translation gives CASSLLSFEPEQFF.